This T cell receptor beta chain was sequenced for a study of T-cell reconstitution after alpha-beta-depleted transplantation in children. Study results and limitations: Some patients owed their high day-60 TCRbeta diversity to surviving recipient T cells and thymic progenitors. Where alpha-beta T cells came from about two months after transplant was reportedly several hundred expanded graft clones. From newly produced T cells came most of the T-cell counts and diversity one year after transplant.

Unique molecular identifiers were incorporated during preparation of the TCRbeta library. From the PCR reads, TCRdb called clonotypes with MiXCR, one entry per CDR3 protein. The table includes 700,000 to 850,000 distinct CDR3 sequences, roughly 15% detected once. This CDR3 spans 18 amino acids. Trimming left V 4 bases short and J 2 bases short, with 24 bases between. The germline V gene has CDR1 MGHRA and CDR2 YSYEKL. This clonotype was detected only a few times. As yet, its antigen is unknown. The sequence derives from a male patient younger than 18 who had a stem cell transplant for acute lymphoblastic leukemia, so the T cells may come from the graft donor. The V and J genes are TRBV4-1 and TRBJ2-7; D is perhaps TRBD1 or TRBD2 (6 bases each). The source material was PBMCs, mostly from graft donor cells, sampled 360 days after TCRalphabeta/CD19-depleted stem cell transplant. The CDR3: CASSRISEGSDRPYEQYF. For the CDR3, the DNA is TGCGCCAGCAGCCGCATCTCGGAGGGTTCGGACAGACCCTACGAGCAGTACTTC.